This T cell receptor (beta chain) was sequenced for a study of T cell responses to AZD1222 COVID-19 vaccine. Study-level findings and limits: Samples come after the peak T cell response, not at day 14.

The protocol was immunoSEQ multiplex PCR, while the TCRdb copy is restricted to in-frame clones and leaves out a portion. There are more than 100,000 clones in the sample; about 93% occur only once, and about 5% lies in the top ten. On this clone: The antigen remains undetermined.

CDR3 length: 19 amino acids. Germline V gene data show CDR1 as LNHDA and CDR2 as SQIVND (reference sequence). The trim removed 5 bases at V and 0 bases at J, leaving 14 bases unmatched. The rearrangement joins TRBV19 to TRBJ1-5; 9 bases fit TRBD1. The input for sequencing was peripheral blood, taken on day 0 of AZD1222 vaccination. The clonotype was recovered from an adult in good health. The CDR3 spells CASSVRRDRASYSNQPQHF. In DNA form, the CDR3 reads TGTGCCAGTAGTGTCCGCCGGGACAGGGCTTCCTATAGCAATCAGCCCCAGCATTTT.